This TCR beta chain was observed in a study of blood T cell repertoires in COVID-19 (dated by TCRdb to the early 2020s). For context, the study as a whole: Collaborator samples came from the United States, Italy and Spain and covered acute and convalescent phases of COVID-19. The prospective study material was composed of cDNA or gDNA derived from T cells, B-cell-depleted T cells, or PBMCs. Subjects who had been exposed to COVID-19, were actively infected with it, or had recovered from it provided the deeply sampled blood TCRbeta repertoires that made up the dataset. A freely available public database, intended as a resource for researchers studying the immune response to SARS-CoV-2, is where the repertoires were released. Samples came from the ongoing ImmuneRACE study (first 160 participants) plus 1,254 subjects from 6 global collaborators. A de-identified subject ID, COVID-19 status, age in years and sex were almost always included in the sample metadata. HLA class I and class II types, where available, came from metadata supplied by the sample provider rather than from assay-based typing.

At one collaborating source in Seattle, patients were enrolled during active infection and were followed longitudinally through the course of disease. Each collaborating institution followed its own protocols to collect whole blood in K2EDTA tubes. For TCRbeta analysis, collaborators shipped samples in one of three forms: frozen whole blood, isolated PBMCs, or DNA extracted from either of those sample types. The immunoSEQ Assay, a bias-controlled multiplex PCR, was used to amplify TCRbeta CDR3 regions from genomic DNA. Per the source publication's procedure: The number of nucleated cells in each sample was estimated by amplification of reference gene primers within the assay. To quantify the absolute abundance of each unique TCRbeta CDR3 rearrangement, sequence reads were collapsed and filtered. For each sample, productive Simpson clonality was calculated as the square root of Simpson's diversity index across productive rearrangements. The source is immuneACCESS, and TCRdb retained only in-frame sequences with V and J called. Part of the clones is not carried over; for the studies checked, unresolved V genes explain less than half of this, and the remainder is unexplained. That table gives V, J and clone size, and the DNA gave D and trimming. A total of approximately 290,000 clones appear in this sample, about 90% of them only once. The ten largest make up 11% of the sample.

What the work shows at the level of the full study, not this receptor alone: The quantity of clinical and demographic metadata differed by source and by participant and was supplied without curation.

Note on this clone: What antigen it recognizes has not been identified. Per-base quality was not reported, and no clone a single base away is much larger than it.

From the cysteine up to the phenylalanine, the CDR3 has a length of 13 residues. Only the CDR3 part of the read is kept: 39 bases, read in frame from the first base. After removal of 4 bases from V and 6 bases from J, the junction retains 7 bases not matched to a gene. CDR1 and CDR2 are read off the germline V gene (reference sequence) as DFQATT and SNEGSKA. Recombination linked TRBV20-1 to TRBJ2-5; 8 central nucleotides agree with TRBD1. This TCR was sampled from a woman in her 30s with COVID-19, enrolled during active disease. The sample comprised peripheral blood. In nucleotide form, the sequence is TGCAGTGCTAATGACAGGGGACGGAAGACCCAGTACTTC. This sequence encodes CSANDRGRKTQYF.